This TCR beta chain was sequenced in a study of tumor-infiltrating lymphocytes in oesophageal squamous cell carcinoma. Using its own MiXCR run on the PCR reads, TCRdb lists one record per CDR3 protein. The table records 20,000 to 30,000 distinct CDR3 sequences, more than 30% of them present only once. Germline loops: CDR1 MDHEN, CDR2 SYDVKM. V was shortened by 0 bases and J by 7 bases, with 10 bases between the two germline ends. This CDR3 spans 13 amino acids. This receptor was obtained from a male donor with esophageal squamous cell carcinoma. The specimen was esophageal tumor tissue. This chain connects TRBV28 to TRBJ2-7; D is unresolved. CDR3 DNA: TGTGCCAGCAGTTTATGGAGATACAATGAGCAGTACTTC. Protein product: CASSLWRYNEQYF.